Listed below are T cell receptor beta chains from one sample, sequenced in a study of shared clonotypes between healthy human individuals. This table comes from immunoSEQ multiplex PCR, and its TCRdb copy is limited to in-frame clones, with some not included. The data contain a few million clones, around 90% of them singletons. The sample taken for sequencing was naive CD4+ T cells sorted from blood. The origin of the receptors is a man younger than 35 in good health. CDR3s leave out the opening cysteine and the closing phenylalanine or tryptophan.

TRBJ2-7 TRBV29-1 SVAARVQTYEQY
TRBJ2-1 TRBV4-2 ASSQGGGGLYEQF
TRBJ2-7 TRBV5-4 ASSLAGTGGYEQY
TRBJ2-3 TRBV9 ASSVDGTDTQY
TRBJ1-6 TRBV28 ASNPGTVLVSPLH
TRBJ1-1 TRBV7-2 ASSLGRQGRTEAF
TRBJ2-5 TRBV5-4 ATSGLVRETQY
TRBJ2-7 TRBV28 ASSPLDRGHNEQY
TRBJ2-5 TRBV28 ASRGAGQETQY
TRBJ2-2 TRBV27 ASSLAPRTGELF
TRBJ2-7 TRBV6-5 ASSSSGRVEQY
TRBJ2-3 TRBV29-1 SVERDAQY
TRBJ2-3 TRBV11-3 ASSLVTSGRASLDVDTQY
TRBJ2-2 TRBV30 AWTMPGGTGELF
TRBJ2-1 TRBV7-2 ASSRGLSSYNEQF
TRBJ1-3 TRBV6-5 ASSYSHSSGNTIY
TRBJ2-5 TRBV18 ASSPPPLGSETQY
TRBJ2-2 TRBV29-1 SVEKGAANTGELF
TRBJ2-2 TRBV19 ASSIDRRRGLGELF
TRBJ2-1 TRBV7-2 ASRSSSYNEQF
TRBJ2-5 TRBV5-1 ASSSRQGRETQY
TRBJ1-5 TRBV28 ASSLPSGGDNQPQH
TRBJ2-2 TRBV11-2 ASSARLVITGELF
TRBJ2-2 TRBV2 ASSEWYTGELF
TRBJ2-7 TRBV7-9 ASTFSGRAYEQY
TRBJ1-5 TRBV11-2 ASSKQGEPQH
TRBJ2-7 TRBV18 ASSPTSGVTYEQY
TRBJ1-4 TRBV2 ASSQGGVANEKLF
TRBJ2-5 TRBV7-6 ASTRQGAGETQY
TRBJ1-1 TRBV6-5 ASTSGGNQAF
TRBJ1-1 TRBV11-2 ASSLDSNTEAF